This T cell receptor (beta chain) emerged from a study of cytomegalovirus exposure and HLA in healthy donors. Study-wide results and limits: HLA restriction was apparent for most CMV-associated TCR beta chains in a later analysis. Analyses of presence and absence presupposed an approximately uniform sequencing depth across donors. Rare TCR sequences dominated, though some public TCRs recurred in many donors. Cytomegalovirus status was reportedly diagnosed by the classifier with high sensitivity and specificity.

Note on this clone: Antigen unknown.

The study ran its PCR with 60 Vbeta and 13 Jbeta primers. Assay used: immunoSEQ multiplex PCR; TCRdb lists only in-frame clones, some missing. This table holds 150,000 to 200,000 clones. The sequence derives from a man aged 25-45 years in good health and CMV-seronegative. Sequenced: PBMCs.

The CDR3 region is CASSRSLGQGGYNEQFF. The CDR3 DNA reads as TGTGCCAGCAGCCGATCGTTAGGACAGGGGGGCTACAATGAGCAGTTCTTC. The chain is built from TRBV5-4 and TRBJ2-1, with 10 nucleotides matching TRBD1. Germline trimming cut 4 bases from V and 3 bases from J; bases unmatched to any gene: 10. This CDR3 region has 17 residues. Germline V gene lookup returns CDR1 SGHNT and CDR2 YYREEE (reference sequence).